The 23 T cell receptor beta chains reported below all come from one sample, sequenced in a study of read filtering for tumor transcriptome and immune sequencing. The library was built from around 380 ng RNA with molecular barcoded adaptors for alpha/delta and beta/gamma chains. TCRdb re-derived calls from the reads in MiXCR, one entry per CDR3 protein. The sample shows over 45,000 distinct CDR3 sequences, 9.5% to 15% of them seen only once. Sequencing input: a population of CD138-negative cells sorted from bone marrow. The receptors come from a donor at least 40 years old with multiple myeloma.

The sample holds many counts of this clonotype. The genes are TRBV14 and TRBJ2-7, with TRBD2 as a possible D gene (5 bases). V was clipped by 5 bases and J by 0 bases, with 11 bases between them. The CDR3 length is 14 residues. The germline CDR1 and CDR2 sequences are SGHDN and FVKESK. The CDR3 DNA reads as TGTGCCAGCAGCGGAGGCGGGCGCTCCTACGAGCAGTACTTC. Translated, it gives CASSGGGRSYEQYF. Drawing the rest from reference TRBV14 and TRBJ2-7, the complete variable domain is EAGVTQFPSHSVIEKGQTVTLRCDPISGHDNLYWYRRVMGKEIKFLLHFVKESKQDESGMPNNRFLAERTGGTYSTLKVQPAELEDSGVYFCASSGGGRSYEQYFGPGTRLTVT.

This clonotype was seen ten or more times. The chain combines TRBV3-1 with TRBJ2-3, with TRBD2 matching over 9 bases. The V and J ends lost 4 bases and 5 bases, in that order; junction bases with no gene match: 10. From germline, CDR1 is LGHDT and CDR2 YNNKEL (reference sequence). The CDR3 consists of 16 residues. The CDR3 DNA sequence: TGTGCCAGCAGCCGCAGGAGCCCTAGCGGGGAAGATACGCAGTATTTT. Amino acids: CASSRRSPSGEDTQYF.

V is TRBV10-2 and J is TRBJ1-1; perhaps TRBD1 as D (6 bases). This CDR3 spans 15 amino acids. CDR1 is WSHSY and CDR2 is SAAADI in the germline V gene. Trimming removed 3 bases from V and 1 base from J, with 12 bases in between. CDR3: CASSDRGHENTEAFF. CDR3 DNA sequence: TGCGCCAGCAGTGATCGGGGGCACGAGAACACTGAAGCTTTCTTT.

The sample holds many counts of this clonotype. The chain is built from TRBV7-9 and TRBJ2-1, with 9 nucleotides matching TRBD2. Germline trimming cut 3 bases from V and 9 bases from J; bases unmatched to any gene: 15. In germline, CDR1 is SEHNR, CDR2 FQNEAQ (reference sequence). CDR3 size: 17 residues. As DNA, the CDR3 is TGTGCCAGCAGCTTGTATGCCGGAGGCGGGAGGGCGAGTGAGCAGTTCTTC. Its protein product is CASSLYAGGGRASEQFF.

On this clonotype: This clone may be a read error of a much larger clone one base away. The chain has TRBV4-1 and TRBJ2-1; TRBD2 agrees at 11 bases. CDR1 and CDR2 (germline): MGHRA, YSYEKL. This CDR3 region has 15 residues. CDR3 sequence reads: CASSLRLAGYNGQFF. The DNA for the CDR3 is TGCGCCAGCAGCCTTAGACTAGCGGGGTACAATGGGCAGTTCTTC.

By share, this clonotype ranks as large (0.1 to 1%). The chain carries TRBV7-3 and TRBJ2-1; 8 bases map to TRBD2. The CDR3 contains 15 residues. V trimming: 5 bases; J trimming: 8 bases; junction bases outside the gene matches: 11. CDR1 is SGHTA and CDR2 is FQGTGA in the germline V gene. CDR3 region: CASSETSGMGDEQFF. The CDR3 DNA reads TGTGCCAGCAGCGAAACTAGCGGAATGGGCGATGAGCAGTTCTTC.

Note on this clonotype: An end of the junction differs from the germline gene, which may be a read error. CDR3 protein: CGSSAMEGLKIQETQYF. In DNA, the CDR3 is TGTGGCAGCAGTGCTATGGAGGGACTTAAGATACAAGAGACCCAGTACTTC. This chain uses TRBV28 with TRBJ2-5, with D perhaps TRBD2 (6 bases). CDR3 length: 17 amino acids. The V gene's germline CDR1 is MDHEN and CDR2 SYDVKM.

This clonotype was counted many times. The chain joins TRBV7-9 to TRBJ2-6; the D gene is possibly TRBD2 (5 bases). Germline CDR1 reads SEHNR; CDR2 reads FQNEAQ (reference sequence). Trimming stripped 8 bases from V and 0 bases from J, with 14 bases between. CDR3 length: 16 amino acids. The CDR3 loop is CASPPGSNSGANVLTF. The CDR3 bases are TGTGCCAGCCCCCCGGGATCAAACTCTGGGGCCAACGTCCTGACTTTC.

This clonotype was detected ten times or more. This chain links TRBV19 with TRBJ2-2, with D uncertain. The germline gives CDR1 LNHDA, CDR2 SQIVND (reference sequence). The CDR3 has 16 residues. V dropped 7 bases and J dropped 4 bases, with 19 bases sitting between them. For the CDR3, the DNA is TGTGCCAGTACCTCGATGGGCGGATCGCTCACCGGGGAGCTGTTTTTT. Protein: CASTSMGGSLTGELFF.

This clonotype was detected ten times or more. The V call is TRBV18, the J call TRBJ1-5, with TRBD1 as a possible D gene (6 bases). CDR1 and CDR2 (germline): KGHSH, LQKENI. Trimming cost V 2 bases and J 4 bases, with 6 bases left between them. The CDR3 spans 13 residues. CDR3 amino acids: CASSPDRNQPQHF. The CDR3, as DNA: TGTGCCAGCTCACCAGACAGGAATCAGCCCCAGCATTTT.

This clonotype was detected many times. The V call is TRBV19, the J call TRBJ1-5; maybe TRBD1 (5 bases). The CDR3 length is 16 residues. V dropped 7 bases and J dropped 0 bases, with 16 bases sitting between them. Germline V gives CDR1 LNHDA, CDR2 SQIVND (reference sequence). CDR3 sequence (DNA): TGTGCCAGTATGTTGGGGGAGCCGTATAGCAATCAGCCCCAGCATTTT. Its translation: CASMLGEPYSNQPQHF.

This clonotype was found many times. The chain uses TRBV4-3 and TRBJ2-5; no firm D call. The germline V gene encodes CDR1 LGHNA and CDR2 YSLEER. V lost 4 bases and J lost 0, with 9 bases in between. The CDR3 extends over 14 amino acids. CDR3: CASSPQYNQETQYF. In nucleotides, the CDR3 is TGCGCCAGCAGCCCACAGTACAACCAAGAGACCCAGTACTTC.

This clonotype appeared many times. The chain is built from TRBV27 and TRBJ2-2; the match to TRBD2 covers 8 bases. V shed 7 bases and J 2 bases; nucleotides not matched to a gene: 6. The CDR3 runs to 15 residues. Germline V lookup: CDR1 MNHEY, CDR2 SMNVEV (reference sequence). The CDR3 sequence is CASTPVAGNTGELFF. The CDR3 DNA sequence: TGTGCCAGCACCCCAGTAGCGGGAAACACCGGGGAGCTGTTTTTT.

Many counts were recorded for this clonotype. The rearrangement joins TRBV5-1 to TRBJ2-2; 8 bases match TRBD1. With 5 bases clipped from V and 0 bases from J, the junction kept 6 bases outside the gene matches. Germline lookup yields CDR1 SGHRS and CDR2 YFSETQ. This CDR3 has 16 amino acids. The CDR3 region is CASSRGQAANTGELFF. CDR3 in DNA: TGCGCCAGCAGTAGGGGACAGGCAGCGAACACCGGGGAGCTGTTTTTT.

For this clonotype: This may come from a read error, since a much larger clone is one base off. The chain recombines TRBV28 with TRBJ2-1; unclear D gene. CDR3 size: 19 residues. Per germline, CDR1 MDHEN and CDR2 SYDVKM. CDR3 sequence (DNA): TGTGCCAGCAGTTCAATCATCGGGCCCAAAATTGTTCCTTACAATGGGCAGTTCTTC. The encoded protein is CASSSIIGPKIVPYNGQFF. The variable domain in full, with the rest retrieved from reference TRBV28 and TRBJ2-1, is DVKVTQSSRYLVKRTGEKVFLECVQDMDHENMFWYRQDPGLGLRLIYFSYDVKMKEKGDIPEGYSVSREKKERFSLILESASTNQTSMYLCASSSIIGPKIVPYNGQFFGPGTRLTVL.

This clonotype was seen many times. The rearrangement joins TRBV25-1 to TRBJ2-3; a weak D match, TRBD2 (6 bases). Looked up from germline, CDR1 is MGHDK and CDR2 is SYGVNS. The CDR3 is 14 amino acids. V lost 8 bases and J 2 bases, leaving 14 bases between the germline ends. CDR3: CASGSGPDTDTQYF. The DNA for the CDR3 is TGTGCCAGCGGGAGCGGGCCCGACACAGATACGCAGTATTTT. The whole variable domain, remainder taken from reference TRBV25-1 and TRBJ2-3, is EADIYQTPRYLVIGTGKKITLECSQTMGHDKMYWYQQDPGMELHLIHYSYGVNSTEKGDLSSESTVSRIRTEHFPLTLESARPSHTSQYLCASGSGPDTDTQYFGPGTRLTVL.

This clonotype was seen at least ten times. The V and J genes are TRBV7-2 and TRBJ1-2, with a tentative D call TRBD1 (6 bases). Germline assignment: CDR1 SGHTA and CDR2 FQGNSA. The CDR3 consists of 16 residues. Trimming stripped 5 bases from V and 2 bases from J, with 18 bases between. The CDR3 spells CASSPGGAVRNYGYTF. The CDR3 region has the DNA TGTGCCAGCAGCCCCGGGGGGGCTGTGAGGAACTATGGCTACACCTTC. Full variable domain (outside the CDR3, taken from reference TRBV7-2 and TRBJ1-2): GAGVSQSPSNKVTEKGKDVELRCDPISGHTALYWYRQSLGQGLEFLIYFQGNSAPDKSGLPSDRFSAERTGGSVSTLTIQRTQQEDSAVYLCASSPGGAVRNYGYTFGSGTRLTVV.

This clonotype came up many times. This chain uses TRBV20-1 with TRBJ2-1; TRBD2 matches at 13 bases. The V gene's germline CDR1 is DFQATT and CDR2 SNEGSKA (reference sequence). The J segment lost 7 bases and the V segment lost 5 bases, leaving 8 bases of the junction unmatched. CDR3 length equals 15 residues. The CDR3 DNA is TGCAGTGCTGCAACTAGCGGGAGGGCGGGGAATGAGCAGTTCTTC. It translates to CSAATSGRAGNEQFF.

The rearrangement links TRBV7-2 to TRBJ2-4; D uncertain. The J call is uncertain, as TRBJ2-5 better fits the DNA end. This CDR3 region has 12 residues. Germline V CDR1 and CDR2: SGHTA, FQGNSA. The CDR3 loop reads CASSLEYGTQYF. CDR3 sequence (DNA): TGTGCCAGCAGCTTAGAATACGGGACCCAGTACTTC.

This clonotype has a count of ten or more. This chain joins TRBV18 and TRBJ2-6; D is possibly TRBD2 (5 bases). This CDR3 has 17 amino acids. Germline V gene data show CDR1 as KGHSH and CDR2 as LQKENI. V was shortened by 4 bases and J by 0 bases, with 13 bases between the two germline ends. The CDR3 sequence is CASSRGRQSSGANVLTF. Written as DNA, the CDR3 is TGTGCCAGCTCACGAGGGCGACAAAGCTCTGGGGCCAACGTCCTGACTTTC.

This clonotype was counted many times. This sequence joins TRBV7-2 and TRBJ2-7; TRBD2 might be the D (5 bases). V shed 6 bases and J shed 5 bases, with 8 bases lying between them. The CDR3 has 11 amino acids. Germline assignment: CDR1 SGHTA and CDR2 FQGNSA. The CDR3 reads CASRSGDEQYF. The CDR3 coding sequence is TGTGCCAGCAGATCCGGGGACGAGCAGTACTTC.

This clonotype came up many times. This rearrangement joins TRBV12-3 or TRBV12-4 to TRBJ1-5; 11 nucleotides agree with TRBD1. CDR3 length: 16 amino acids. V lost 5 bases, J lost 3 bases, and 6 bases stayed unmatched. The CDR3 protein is CASSLGTGGANQPQHF. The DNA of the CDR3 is TGTGCCAGCAGTCTAGGGACAGGGGGTGCCAATCAGCCCCAGCATTTT.

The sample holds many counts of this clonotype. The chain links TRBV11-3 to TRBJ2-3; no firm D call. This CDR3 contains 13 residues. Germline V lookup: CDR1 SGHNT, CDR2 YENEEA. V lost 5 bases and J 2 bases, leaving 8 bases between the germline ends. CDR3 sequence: CASSPSSTDTQYF. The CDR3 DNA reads TGTGCCAGCAGCCCCTCATCCACAGATACGCAGTATTTT.